This is a list of T cell receptor beta chains from one sample in a study of cytomegalovirus exposure and HLA in healthy donors. Produced via immunoSEQ multiplex PCR; TCRdb's table is partial and in-frame only. The data show fewer than 150,000 clones, 80% to 90% seen once. Source material: PBMCs. These TCRs come from a young woman in good health and CMV-seropositive. CDR3s include the opening cysteine and the closing phenylalanine or tryptophan. D genes are given only for firm matches. The size field is filled for only some rows; it gives once, few, many or a size class.

cdr3_aa: CASSSRLAGSNEQFF; cdr3_nt: TGTGCCAGCAGCTCCCGACTAGCGGGGTCCAATGAGCAGTTCTTC; v_call: TRBV11-3; d_call: TRBD2; j_call: TRBJ2-1; clone_size: NA
cdr3_aa: CASSYGAGGRAFF; cdr3_nt: TGTGCCAGCAGTTACGGAGCAGGGGGTCGGGCTTTCTTT; v_call: TRBV6-5; d_call: TRBD1; j_call: TRBJ1-1; clone_size: NA
cdr3_aa: CSVEGLAYGYTF; cdr3_nt: TGCAGCGTTGAGGGCTTGGCCTATGGCTACACCTTC; v_call: TRBV29-1; d_call: NA; j_call: TRBJ1-2; clone_size: NA
cdr3_aa: CSVRGGANNEQFF; cdr3_nt: TGCAGCGTTCGCGGGGGGGCAAACAATGAGCAGTTCTTC; v_call: TRBV29-1; d_call: TRBD2; j_call: TRBJ2-1; clone_size: NA
cdr3_aa: CASSFGTGYSGELFF; cdr3_nt: TGTGCCAGCAGCTTTGGGACAGGGTATTCCGGGGAGCTGTTTTTT; v_call: TRBV11-3; d_call: TRBD1; j_call: TRBJ2-2; clone_size: NA
cdr3_aa: CASSQVLSGTTYEQYF; cdr3_nt: TGCGCCAGCAGCCAAGTACTTAGCGGGACCACCTACGAGCAGTACTTC; v_call: TRBV4-1; d_call: TRBD2; j_call: TRBJ2-7; clone_size: NA
cdr3_aa: CASSSQGYGYTF; cdr3_nt: TGTGCCAGCAGTTCTCAGGGGTATGGCTACACCTTC; v_call: TRBV6-5; d_call: NA; j_call: TRBJ1-2; clone_size: NA
cdr3_aa: CASSALEGSEQYF; cdr3_nt: TGTGCCAGCAGCGCGTTGGAGGGATCCGAGCAGTACTTC; v_call: TRBV5-8; d_call: NA; j_call: TRBJ2-7; clone_size: NA
cdr3_aa: CASSLTGEKFF; cdr3_nt: TGTGCCAGCAGTTTAACAGGGGAAAAGTTCTTC; v_call: TRBV13; d_call: TRBD1; j_call: TRBJ2-1; clone_size: NA
cdr3_aa: CASSDGGNGSPLHF; cdr3_nt: TGTGCCAGCAGTGATGGGGGGAACGGCTCACCCCTCCACTTT; v_call: TRBV25-1; d_call: NA; j_call: TRBJ1-6; clone_size: NA
cdr3_aa: CASRRTGQYNEKLFF; cdr3_nt: TGTGCCAGCAGACGCACTGGACAGTATAATGAAAAACTGTTTTTT; v_call: TRBV6-1; d_call: NA; j_call: TRBJ1-4; clone_size: NA
cdr3_aa: CASSWIPGLAGGGEQFF; cdr3_nt: TGCGCCAGCAGCTGGATACCGGGACTAGCGGGGGGCGGTGAGCAGTTCTTC; v_call: TRBV5-1; d_call: TRBD2; j_call: TRBJ2-1; clone_size: NA
cdr3_aa: CASSPERGGRWETQYF; cdr3_nt: TGCGCCAGCAGCCCAGAGAGGGGGGGGCGGTGGGAGACCCAGTACTTC; v_call: TRBV4-1; d_call: NA; j_call: TRBJ2-5; clone_size: NA
cdr3_aa: CASSLERRGGIQYF; cdr3_nt: TGCGCCAGCAGCCTCGAAAGGAGGGGAGGCATTCAGTACTTC; v_call: TRBV4-3; d_call: NA; j_call: TRBJ2-4; clone_size: NA
cdr3_aa: CASSLNPGQGDTQYF; cdr3_nt: TGTGCCAGCAGTTTAAACCCAGGGCAAGGAGATACGCAGTATTTT; v_call: TRBV28; d_call: NA; j_call: TRBJ2-3; clone_size: few
cdr3_aa: CASSRQGDSPLHF; cdr3_nt: TGCGCCAGCAGCCGGCAGGGTGATTCACCCCTCCACTTT; v_call: TRBV4-1; d_call: NA; j_call: TRBJ1-6; clone_size: NA
cdr3_aa: CASSLRQGGTEAFF; cdr3_nt: TGTGCCAGCAGCTTACGTCAAGGGGGCACTGAAGCTTTCTTT; v_call: TRBV11-3; d_call: NA; j_call: TRBJ1-1; clone_size: NA